The subject of this entry is one TCR beta chain. This table comes from immunoSEQ multiplex PCR, and its TCRdb copy is limited to in-frame clones, with some not included. In the table there are over 250,000 clones, over 65% of which are singletons. The CDR3 totals 16 residues. Trimming took off 3 bases at V and 1 base at J, with 15 bases between the two ends. Germline CDR1 reads LNHDA; CDR2 reads SQIVND (reference sequence). These data belong to a study of blood T cell repertoires in COVID-19. J is TRBJ2-5 and V is TRBV19; D gene ambiguous. The sequenced material came from peripheral blood. The receptor was isolated from a woman aged 80 or over with acute or convalescent COVID-19. Here the CDR3 DNA reads TGTGCCAGTAGTATGGTCGGGTCTGGAATCCAAGAGACCCAGTACTTC. Residues: CASSMVGSGIQETQYF.